This T cell receptor (beta chain) was profiled in a study of early T cells in non-severe SARS-CoV-2 infection (dated by TCRdb to the early 2020s). Describing the broader study: Because TCR sequencing relied on bulk RNA taken from unsorted whole blood, pairing of alpha and beta chains was not possible. What the research found in general, with its limitations: Matching against VDJdb was skewed toward anti-spike CD8 responses, likely underestimated virus-specific expansions, and missed private and CD4 specificities.

The protocol used for the library was 5' RACE. For sequencing, a NextSeq 500 was employed. To correct for sequencing error and PCR bias, the TCR library protocol tagged individual cDNA molecules with unique molecular identifiers. Both TCR alpha and beta chains were sequenced, and tight co-correlation was observed between alpha and beta sequence abundances in each sample. The study's processing was this. Decombinator V4 was used to annotate the V gene, J gene and CDR3 of the TCR sequences. TCRs were defined as expanded if a significant change between any two time points was detected under a Poisson model with p below 0.0001. TCR abundances were normalised to the total number of TCRs sequenced in each sample and reported as counts per million. TRAV1-2 paired with TRAJ12, TRAJ20 or TRAJ33 defined MAIT TCRs, while TRAV10 paired with TRAJ18 defined iNKT TCRs. VDJdb, accessed on 1 November 2021, was searched for TCRs annotated for CMV, EBV and SARS-CoV-2, and TCRs annotated for more than one antigen were excluded. TCRdb redid the processing of the public reads, applying fastp at Q25 and MiXCR, and retained in-frame beta chains. CDR3 protein sequences are deduplicated, and each keeps its most common genes and DNA. These V and J calls originate from TCRdb's pipeline instead of the authors' own analysis. Here the sample has tens of thousands of distinct CDR3 sequences; 10% to 15% occur a single time. About a sixth of the sample is in the top ten clones.

A case-control design nested within a healthcare worker cohort in London, UK, was used, with weekly nasopharyngeal swab PCR tests and blood sampling performed. Healthcare workers were recruited between 23 and 31 March 2020, during the week of the UK lockdown, and were followed weekly for up to about 15 weeks. Trimming costs V 3 bases and J 3 bases, and their ends lie 12 bases apart. There are 15 amino acids in the CDR3, from cysteine to phenylalanine inclusive. Just CDR3 DNA is preserved here, 45 bases in frame from base 1. This clonotype was counted at least ten times. Its antigen is currently not known. One base away there is no much larger clone; base qualities are not given.

Recombination linked TRBV12-3 or TRBV12-4 to TRBJ1-3, with TRBD1 as a weak D call on 5 bases. This TCR was recovered from an adult who was a healthcare worker with PCR-confirmed SARS-CoV-2 infection or an uninfected control (not recorded which). Sequencing was performed on whole blood. CDR3 loop: CASSFGTIYGNTIYF. The DNA is TGTGCCAGCAGTTTCGGGACCATTTATGGAAACACCATATATTTT.